This T cell receptor (beta chain) comes out of a study of T-cell memory formation after mild COVID-19. Study-wide context: TCR clusters largely stayed donor specific.

Employing constant-segment primers, 5'RACE generated TCR alpha and TCR beta cDNA libraries bearing sample barcodes and UMIs. TCRdb ran MiXCR on the 5' RACE reads and lists one entry per CDR3 protein. Of around 250,000 distinct CDR3 sequences detected, 15% to 20% appear once; the ten largest clones hold roughly 20%. Study-wide findings and caveats: Contracting clones from day 15 to 85 showed balanced CD4/CD8; later expanders favored CD4+. There were some responding clones in pre-infection memory, which suggested that cross-reactive memory had joined.

This clonotype occurred a few times. As yet, its antigen is unknown. The receptor's source is a man younger than 35 who had mild COVID-19 (a few samples of this study predate the infection). Cell type and time point are not known. Sequenced material: PBMCs or a T cell subset sorted from them (not recorded which).

CDR3 sequence: CSVVLAGDPTDTQYF. The CDR3 DNA reads TGCAGCGTTGTCCTAGCGGGGGACCCCACAGATACGCAGTATTTT. J is TRBJ2-3 and V is TRBV29-1, with 10 bases aligning to TRBD2. The junction had 6 bases not matched to a gene; V was cut back by 4 bases and J by 2 bases. CDR3 size: 15 residues. CDR1 and CDR2 (germline): SQVTM, ANQGSEA.